Following are 27 T cell receptor beta chains from one sample sequenced in a study of OX40 agonist ivuxolimab in advanced cancers. The method was immunoSEQ multiplex PCR; TCRdb's version includes in-frame clones alone and lacks a portion of them. The sample includes 44,000 or so clones, 60% to 85% of them seen just once. Source: CD4+ or CD8+ T cells sorted from blood, taken in a trial of the OX40 agonist ivuxolimab. The receptors shown here come from an adult with an advanced solid tumor such as melanoma, head and neck, liver or kidney cancer.

The V and J genes are TRBV11-2 and TRBJ2-1; possible D gene TRBD1, 6 bases. The CDR3 sequence is 17 residues long. Germline V lookup: CDR1 SGHAT, CDR2 FQNNGV. V lost 2 bases, J lost 4 bases, and 18 bases lay in between. CDR3 DNA sequence: TGTGCCAGCAGCTTAACCGGCCAAGGCAGGGGTTACAATGAGCAGTTCTTC. Amino acids: CASSLTGQGRGYNEQFF. Full variable domain (missing parts from reference TRBV11-2 and TRBJ2-1): EAGVAQSPRYKIIEKRQSVAFWCNPISGHATLYWYQQILGQGPKLLIQFQNNGVVDDSQLPKDRFSAERLKGVDSTLKIQPAKLEDSAVYLCASSLTGQGRGYNEQFFGPGTRLTVL.

The chain uses TRBV11-2 and TRBJ1-2, with D possibly being TRBD1 (6 bases). Trimming took off 8 bases at V and 5 bases at J, with 12 bases between the two ends. CDR1 and CDR2 from the germline V gene are SGHAT and FQNNGV. This CDR3 region has 12 residues. The CDR3 spells CASGQTGYGYTF. CDR3 sequence (DNA): TGTGCCAGCGGACAAACAGGGTATGGCTACACCTTC.

In this sample, this clone turned up once. This sequence joins TRBV5-1 and TRBJ2-7; TRBD2 is a possible D gene (5 bases). Looked up from germline, CDR1 is SGHRS and CDR2 is YFSETQ. V dropped 0 bases and J dropped 6 bases, with 10 bases sitting between them. The CDR3 runs 13 residues. Here the CDR3 DNA reads TGCGCCAGCAGCTTGGCCGGGGTTGCCGAGCAGTACTTC. This encodes CASSLAGVAEQYF.

The J gene is TRBJ1-2, the V gene TRBV7-9, with TRBD1 matching 7 bases. Germline CDR1 and CDR2: SEHNR and FQNEAQ (reference sequence). The CDR3 is 12 residues long. V dropped 7 bases and J dropped 10; count of bases not matched to a gene: 9. The CDR3 spells CASTRRDSHYTF. Here the CDR3 DNA reads TGTGCCAGCACCAGGAGGGACAGTCACTACACCTTC. Full variable domain (remainder filled in from reference TRBV7-9 and TRBJ1-2): DTGVSQNPRHKITKRGQNVTFRCDPISEHNRLYWYRQTLGQGPEFLTYFQNEAQLEKSRLLSDRFSAERPKGSFSTLEIQRTEQGDSAMYLCASTRRDSHYTFGSGTRLTVV.

V and J are TRBV7-2 and TRBJ2-7, with 8 positions matching TRBD1. Germline V CDR1 and CDR2: SGHTA, FQGNSA. The trim removed 5 bases at V and 6 bases at J, leaving 9 bases unmatched. This CDR3 is built from 14 residues. CDR3 nucleotides: TGTGCCAGCAGCCCCGGACAGGGAAGGACCGAGCAGTACTTC. The encoded protein is CASSPGQGRTEQYF.

The chain uses TRBV11-2 and TRBJ2-3; TRBD2 is a possible D gene (5 bases). This CDR3 is 16 amino acids long. Between the trimmed V and J ends, which lost 2 bases and 5 bases, there was a span of 17 bases. CDR1 and CDR2 from the germline V gene are SGHAT and FQNNGV. CDR3 loop: CASSLRGRRVGDTQYF. The CDR3 DNA is TGTGCCAGCAGCTTACGGGGTAGGCGTGTAGGAGATACGCAGTATTTT.

The rearrangement joins TRBV2 to TRBJ1-2; D possibly corresponds to TRBD1 (5 bases). Deletions cut 4 bases from V and 8 bases from J, with 17 bases between. CDR3 length: 14 amino acids. Per germline, CDR1 SNHLY and CDR2 FYNNEI. The CDR3, as DNA: TGTGCCAGCAGTGGACAGCCTCCTCTAAGAGGCTACACCTTC. It is translated as CASSGQPPLRGYTF.

This rearrangement joins TRBV5-5 to TRBJ1-2; no clear D gene. Germline CDR1 and CDR2: SGHKS and YYEKEE (reference sequence). Trimming removed 3 bases at V and 4 bases at J, with 7 bases between. The CDR3 has 12 residues. CDR3 sequence (DNA): TGTGCCAGCAGCTCAACGCGCTATGGCTACACCTTC. Translation gives CASSSTRYGYTF.

The V call is TRBV18, the J call TRBJ2-7; TRBD1 aligns across 8 bases. Trimming cost V 6 bases and J 1 base; bases outside gene matches: 5. CDR3 size: 14 residues. Germline values: CDR1 KGHSH, CDR2 LQKENI. DNA for the CDR3: TGTGCCAGCTCCGACAGGGGCGGGTCCTACGAGCAGTACTTC. Protein: CASSDRGGSYEQYF.

The chain recombines TRBV9 with TRBJ2-5, with 10 nucleotides matching TRBD2. Germline V CDR1 and CDR2: SGDLS, YYNGEE. The CDR3 runs to 15 residues. J gave up 3 bases and V 0 bases, and 2 bases lay outside the gene matches. CDR3 sequence reads: CASSVGTSGKETQYF. The CDR3 DNA reads as TGTGCCAGCAGCGTAGGGACTAGCGGAAAAGAGACCCAGTACTTC.

The V and J genes are TRBV10-3 and TRBJ1-5, with D possibly being TRBD1 (6 bases). Per the germline V gene, CDR1 is ENHRY and CDR2 is SYGVKD. CDR3 length: 14 amino acids. Between the trimmed V and J ends, which lost 4 bases and 4 bases, there was a span of 11 bases. The CDR3 DNA sequence: TGTGCCATCAGTGCCCGGGACACTAATCAGCCCCAGCATTTT. Translation gives CAISARDTNQPQHF.

This clone was observed a single time. The chain has TRBV15 and TRBJ2-2, with D tentatively TRBD1 (6 bases). Germline-derived CDR1 and CDR2 are LNHNV and YYDKDF (reference sequence). Trimming took 5 bases from V and 5 from J, leaving 18 bases between them. CDR3 length: 16 residues. CDR3 sequence reads: CATSEDPSRGTGELFF. CDR3 in DNA: TGTGCCACCAGCGAAGACCCTTCCAGGGGAACCGGGGAGCTGTTTTTT.

CDR3 loop: CAIRRGQSSYNEQFF. The CDR3, as DNA: TGTGCCATCAGGCGGGGGCAGAGCTCCTACAATGAGCAGTTCTTC. The rearrangement joins TRBV10-3 to TRBJ2-1; maybe TRBD2 (7 bases). CDR3 length: 15 amino acids. The V gene lost 6 bases and the J gene lost 0 bases, with 12 bases spanning the gap. From germline, CDR1 is ENHRY and CDR2 SYGVKD.

The J gene is TRBJ1-1, the V gene TRBV2; D not resolved. V dropped 11 bases and J dropped 0 bases, with 13 bases sitting between them. Germline values: CDR1 SNHLY, CDR2 FYNNEI. The CDR3 contains 13 residues. The CDR3 nucleotides are TGTGCCGCGGGTCGAGAGATGAACACTGAAGCTTTCTTT. Translated: CAAGREMNTEAFF.

The rearrangement uses TRBV10-3 and TRBJ2-1, with 12 bases lining up with TRBD2. The V gene's germline CDR1 is ENHRY and CDR2 SYGVKD. The junction had 3 bases not matched to a gene; V was cut back by 3 bases and J by 6 bases. The CDR3 is 15 residues long. Here the CDR3 DNA reads TGTGCCATCAGTGATCAGACTAGCGGGAGCAATGAGCAGTTCTTC. The encoded protein is CAISDQTSGSNEQFF.

The gene calls are TRBV5-1 and TRBJ2-5, with TRBD1 matching 7 bases. This CDR3 has 14 amino acids. V lost 3 bases and J lost 4; bases outside the gene matches: 6. Germline V gives CDR1 SGHRS, CDR2 YFSETQ. CDR3 DNA sequence: TGCGCCAGCAGCTCGACAGGGCGGTCAGAGACCCAGTACTTC. It is translated as CASSSTGRSETQYF.

The CDR3 DNA follows: TGCGCCAGCAGCTTGGGACAGGGGGAAACCGGGGAGCTGTTTTTT. The encoded protein is CASSLGQGETGELFF. The chain joins TRBV5-1 to TRBJ2-2; 9 bases line up with TRBD1. This CDR3 has 15 residues. Per the germline V gene, CDR1 is SGHRS and CDR2 is YFSETQ. V lost 0 bases and J lost 5; bases outside the gene matches: 2. Supplemented by reference TRBV5-1 and TRBJ2-2, the full variable domain reads KAGVTQTPRYLIKTRGQQVTLSCSPISGHRSVSWYQQTPGQGLQFLFEYFSETQRNKGNFPGRFSGRQFSNSRSEMNVSTLELGDSALYLCASSLGQGETGELFFGEGSRLTVL.

This clone appeared once. V is TRBV19 and J is TRBJ1-1; D call uncertain. Germline lookup yields CDR1 LNHDA and CDR2 SQIVND (reference sequence). V lost 3 bases, J lost 1 base, and 6 bases lay in between. The CDR3 length is 13 residues. The CDR3 region has the DNA TGTGCCAGTAGTATCAGTACGAACACTGAAGCTTTCTTT. Translation gives CASSISTNTEAFF.

This clone was counted a single time. This chain links TRBV7-2 with TRBJ2-5; 13 positions agree with TRBD2. The V gene's germline CDR1 is SGHTA and CDR2 FQGNSA. This CDR3 contains 15 residues. V shed 5 bases and J 4 bases; nucleotides not matched to a gene: 4. CDR3 sequence reads: CASSDRLAGGETQYF. DNA of the CDR3: TGTGCCAGCAGCGACCGACTAGCGGGAGGAGAGACCCAGTACTTC.

The rearrangement links TRBV5-1 to TRBJ2-3; D possibly corresponds to TRBD2 (6 bases). The length of the CDR3 is 14 residues. V lost 4 bases and J lost 4, with 13 bases in between. Germline-derived CDR1 and CDR2 are SGHRS and YFSETQ. Written as DNA, the CDR3 is TGCGCCAGCAGCCCCCAGAGACTAGCAGATACGCAGTATTTT. Translated, it gives CASSPQRLADTQYF.

This chain links TRBV7-2 with TRBJ1-5; D may be TRBD1 (5 bases). Trimming removed 5 bases at V and 5 bases at J, with 13 bases between. CDR1 and CDR2 (germline): SGHTA, FQGNSA. The CDR3 loop spans 14 amino acids. The CDR3, as DNA: TGTGCCAGCAGCCTCCGGGACGCTTATCAGCCCCAGCATTTT. Translated: CASSLRDAYQPQHF.

The chain joins TRBV18 to TRBJ1-1; possible D gene TRBD1, 5 bases. Germline V gene sequence: CDR1 KGHSH, CDR2 LQKENI. The CDR3 sequence is 14 residues long. The V and J ends lost 5 bases and 3 bases respectively, with 13 bases between them. CDR3 coding DNA: TGTGCCAGCTCATTCTCTCCGGGGGACACTGAAGCTTTCTTT. It encodes CASSFSPGDTEAFF.

V and J are TRBV5-1 and TRBJ2-7; 8 bases map to TRBD1. The V gene's germline CDR1 is SGHRS and CDR2 YFSETQ. V shed 0 bases, J shed 10 bases, and the junction held 12 bases outside the gene matches. This CDR3 has 15 residues. The CDR3 DNA reads as TGCGCCAGCAGCTTGGCCCAGGGGGCTTCGTACCCACAGTACTTC. Residues: CASSLAQGASYPQYF.

This sequence joins TRBV4-3 and TRBJ1-6, with a tentative D call TRBD1 (5 bases). Germline assignment: CDR1 LGHNA and CDR2 YSLEER. The V and J ends lost 0 bases and 13 bases respectively, with 10 bases between them. This CDR3 has 13 residues. CDR3 sequence: CASSQDRRGPLHF. CDR3 nucleotides: TGCGCCAGCAGCCAAGATCGACGGGGGCCCCTCCACTTT.

This clone was observed a handful of times. The chain combines TRBV29-1 with TRBJ1-2; possible D gene TRBD1, 5 bases. The CDR3 sequence is 12 residues long. The germline V gene has CDR1 SQVTM and CDR2 ANQGSEA. Trimming pared 6 bases from V and 8 bases from J, leaving 16 bases between. CDR3 residues: CSVGTDMRGYTF. The CDR3 DNA sequence: TGCAGCGTGGGGACGGACATGCGAGGCTACACCTTC.

This clone was found once. The V call is TRBV2, the J call TRBJ2-7; 10 bases match TRBD2. CDR1 is SNHLY, CDR2 FYNNEI, per germline. The junction had 6 bases not matched to a gene; V was cut back by 6 bases and J by 4 bases. This CDR3 has 14 amino acids. CDR3 region: CASRALLAGYEQYF. Written as DNA, the CDR3 is TGTGCCAGCAGGGCGCTACTAGCGGGGTACGAGCAGTACTTC.

V is TRBV14 and J is TRBJ2-3; D is possibly TRBD1 or TRBD2 (5 bases each). The CDR3 is 15 amino acids. Germline V gene data show CDR1 as SGHDN and CDR2 as FVKESK. The V gene lost 4 bases and the J gene lost 0 bases, with 11 bases spanning the gap. The CDR3 reads CASSLGTLSTDTQYF. CDR3 DNA sequence: TGTGCCAGCAGCCTCGGGACGCTTAGCACAGATACGCAGTATTTT. The full variable domain, rest sourced from reference TRBV14 and TRBJ2-3, is EAGVTQFPSHSVIEKGQTVTLRCDPISGHDNLYWYRRVMGKEIKFLLHFVKESKQDESGMPNNRFLAERTGGTYSTLKVQPAELEDSGVYFCASSLGTLSTDTQYFGPGTRLTVL.